This entry lists 7 T cell receptor beta chains sequenced from one sample in a study of blood T cell repertoires in COVID-19. Only in-frame clones appear in the TCRdb table, and some are missing; sequencing was by immunoSEQ multiplex PCR. The profile shows about 520,000 clones, approximately 83% of them singletons. What was sequenced was peripheral blood. Receptors originate from a human donor in a cohort sampled during active COVID-19.

The chain employs TRBV18 and TRBJ2-1; TRBD2 matches at 10 bases. V lost 2 bases, J lost 10 bases, and 8 bases stayed unmatched. Germline values: CDR1 KGHSH, CDR2 LQKENI. The CDR3 is 15 residues long. The chain's CDR3 is CASSPDLAGVGEQFF. The CDR3 region has the DNA TGTGCCAGCTCACCAGACCTAGCGGGAGTAGGGGAGCAGTTCTTC.

The sample holds many counts of this clone. The gene calls are TRBV15 and TRBJ2-7, with 7 bases matching TRBD2. Trimming cost V 5 bases and J 0 bases; bases outside gene matches: 4. CDR1 LNHNV and CDR2 YYDKDF come from the germline V gene (reference sequence). The CDR3 runs to 14 residues. Here the CDR3 reads CATSSRGFSYEQYF. The CDR3 DNA reads as TGTGCCACCAGCTCGCGGGGGTTCTCCTACGAGCAGTACTTC. Based on the CDR3 plus reference TRBV15 and TRBJ2-7, the full variable domain is DAMVIQNPRYQVTQFGKPVTLSCSQTLNHNVMYWYQQKSSQAPKLLFHYYDKDFNNEADTPDNFQSRRPNTSFCFLDIRSPGLGDTAMYLCATSSRGFSYEQYFGPGTRLTVT.

The chain links TRBV7-9 to TRBJ2-5, with a tentative D call TRBD1 (8 bases). The CDR3 extends over 14 amino acids. Looked up from germline, CDR1 is SEHNR and CDR2 is FQNEAQ (reference sequence). Trimming took off 2 bases at V and 4 bases at J, with 11 bases between the two ends. CDR3 sequence: CASSLYRGGETQYF. The CDR3 region has the DNA TGTGCCAGCAGCTTATACAGGGGGGGAGAGACCCAGTACTTC. Filled out from reference TRBV7-9 and TRBJ2-5, the complete variable domain reads DTGVSQNPRHKITKRGQNVTFRCDPISEHNRLYWYRQTLGQGPEFLTYFQNEAQLEKSRLLSDRFSAERPKGSFSTLEIQRTEQGDSAMYLCASSLYRGGETQYFGPGTRLLVL.

Comment on this clone: A clone one base away is much larger, so this may be a read error. The same CDR3 arises from other DNA sequences in this sample as well. The V call is TRBV18, the J call TRBJ1-1; 9 bases align to TRBD1. CDR1 and CDR2 (germline): KGHSH, LQKENI. The CDR3 length is 15 residues. Trimming removed 0 bases from V and 5 bases from J; junction bases left unmatched: 4. This chain's CDR3 is CASSPPGQGGTEAFF. CDR3 DNA: TGTGCCAGCTCACCACCGGGACAGGGAGGAACTGAAGCTTTCTTT.

This chain joins TRBV3-1 (or the pseudogene TRBV3-2) and TRBJ1-2; D unresolved. V lost 0 bases, J lost 8 bases, and 13 bases lay in between. Looked up from germline, CDR1 is LGHDT and CDR2 is YNNKEL (reference sequence). The CDR3 consists of 14 residues. The chain's CDR3 is CASSQETWREGYTF. CDR3 in DNA: TGTGCCAGCAGCCAAGAAACGTGGAGAGAAGGCTACACCTTC.

This chain links TRBV7-2 with TRBJ2-5; 10 bases match TRBD2. The CDR3 covers 17 residues. CDR1 and CDR2 (germline): SGHTA, FQGNSA. V lost 2 bases and J lost 3; bases outside the gene matches: 9. The CDR3, as DNA: TGTGCCAGCAGCTTAAAGCGGCTAGCGGGAGATAAAGAGACCCAGTACTTC. The encoded protein is CASSLKRLAGDKETQYF.

The chain uses TRBV7-2 and TRBJ1-1; D is unresolved. Per germline, CDR1 SGHTA and CDR2 FQGNSA. Trimming took off 4 bases at V and 3 bases at J, with 12 bases between the two ends. The length of the CDR3 is 14 residues. This CDR3 is CASSSDGVYTEAFF. CDR3 nucleotides: TGTGCCAGCAGCTCCGACGGGGTTTACACTGAAGCTTTCTTT.